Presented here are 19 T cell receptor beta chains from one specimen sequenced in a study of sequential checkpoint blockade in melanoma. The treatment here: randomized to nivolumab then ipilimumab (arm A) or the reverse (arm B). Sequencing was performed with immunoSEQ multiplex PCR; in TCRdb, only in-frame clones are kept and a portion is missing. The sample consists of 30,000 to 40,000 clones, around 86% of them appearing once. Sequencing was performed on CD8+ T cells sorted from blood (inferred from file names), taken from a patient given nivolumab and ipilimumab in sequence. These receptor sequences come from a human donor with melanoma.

The CDR3 coding sequence is TGTGCCAGCAGTACCGGGACTCCTTCTTCCCTCTCTGGGGCCAACGTCCTGACTTTC. It is translated as CASSTGTPSSLSGANVLTF. The V and J genes are TRBV27 and TRBJ2-6; D is possibly TRBD2 (6 bases). Between the trimmed V and J ends, which lost 5 bases and 0 bases, there was a span of 20 bases. The CDR3 loop spans 19 amino acids. Germline CDR1 and CDR2: MNHEY and SMNVEV (reference sequence).

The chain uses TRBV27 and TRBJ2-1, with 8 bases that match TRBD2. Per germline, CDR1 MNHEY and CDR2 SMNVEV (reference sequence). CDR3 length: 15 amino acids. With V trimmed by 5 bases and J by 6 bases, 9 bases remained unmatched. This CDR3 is CASSDGLAGLNEQFF. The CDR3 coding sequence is TGTGCCAGCAGTGATGGGCTAGCGGGTCTCAATGAGCAGTTCTTC.

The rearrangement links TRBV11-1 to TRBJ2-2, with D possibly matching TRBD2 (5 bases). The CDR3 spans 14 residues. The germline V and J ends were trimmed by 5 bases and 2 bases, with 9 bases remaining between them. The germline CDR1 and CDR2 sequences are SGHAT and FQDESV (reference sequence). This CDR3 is CASSLEVNTGELFF. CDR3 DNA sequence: TGTGCCAGCAGCCTGGAGGTAAACACCGGGGAGCTGTTTTTT.

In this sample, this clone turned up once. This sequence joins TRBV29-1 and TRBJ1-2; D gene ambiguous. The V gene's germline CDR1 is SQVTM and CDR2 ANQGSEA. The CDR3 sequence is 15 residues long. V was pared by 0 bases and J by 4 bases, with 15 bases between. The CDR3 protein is CSVEDPGRTLYGYTF. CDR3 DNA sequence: TGCAGCGTTGAAGACCCTGGACGGACTCTCTATGGCTACACCTTC. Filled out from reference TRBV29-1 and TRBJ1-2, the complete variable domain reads SAVISQKPSRDICQRGTSLTIQCQVDSQVTMMFWYRQQPGQSLTLIATANQGSEATYESGFVIDKFPISRPNLTFSTLTVSNMSPEDSSIYLCSVEDPGRTLYGYTFGSGTRLTVV.

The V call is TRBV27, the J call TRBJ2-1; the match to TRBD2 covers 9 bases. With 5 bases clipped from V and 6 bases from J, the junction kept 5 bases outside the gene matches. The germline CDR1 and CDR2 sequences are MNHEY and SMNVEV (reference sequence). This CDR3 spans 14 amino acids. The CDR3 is CASSMGLAVNEQFF. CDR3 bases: TGTGCCAGCAGTATGGGACTAGCAGTCAATGAGCAGTTCTTC.

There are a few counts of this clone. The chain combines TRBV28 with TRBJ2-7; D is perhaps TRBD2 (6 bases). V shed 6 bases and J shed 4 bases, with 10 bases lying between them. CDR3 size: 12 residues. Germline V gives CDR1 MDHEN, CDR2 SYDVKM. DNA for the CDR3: TGTGCCAGCAGCCCTCGGGGGTACGAGCAGTACTTC. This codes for CASSPRGYEQYF.

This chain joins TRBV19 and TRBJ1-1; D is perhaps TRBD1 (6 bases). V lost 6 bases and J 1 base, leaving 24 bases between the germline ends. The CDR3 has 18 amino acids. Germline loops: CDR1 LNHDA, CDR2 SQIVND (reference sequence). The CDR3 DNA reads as TGTGCCAGTAGCCATGGGGGCTGGGTCCAGGGGCCGAACACTGAAGCTTTCTTT. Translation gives CASSHGGWVQGPNTEAFF. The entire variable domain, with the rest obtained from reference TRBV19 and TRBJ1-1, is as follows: DGGITQSPKYLFRKEGQNVTLSCEQNLNHDAMYWYRQDPGQGLRLIYYSQIVNDFQKGDIAEGYSVSREKKESFPLTVTSAQKNPTAFYLCASSHGGWVQGPNTEAFFGQGTRLTVV.

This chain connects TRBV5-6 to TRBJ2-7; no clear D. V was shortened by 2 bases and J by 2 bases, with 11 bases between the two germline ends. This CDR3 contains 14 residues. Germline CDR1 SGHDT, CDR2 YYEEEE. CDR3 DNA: TGTGCCAGCAGCTTCAGTGCCCTCCCCTACGAGCAGTACTTC. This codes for CASSFSALPYEQYF.

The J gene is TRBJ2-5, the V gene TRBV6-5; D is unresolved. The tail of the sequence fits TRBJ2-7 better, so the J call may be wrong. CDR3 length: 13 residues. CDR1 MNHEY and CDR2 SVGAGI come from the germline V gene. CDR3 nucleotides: TGTGCCAGCAGTTACTCCGCTATGGGCGAGCAGTACTTC. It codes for CASSYSAMGEQYF.

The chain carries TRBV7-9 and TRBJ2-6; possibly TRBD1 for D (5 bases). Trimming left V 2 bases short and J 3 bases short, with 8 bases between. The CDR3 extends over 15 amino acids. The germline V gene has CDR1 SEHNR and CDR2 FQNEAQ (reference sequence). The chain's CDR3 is CASSLLGLGANVLTF. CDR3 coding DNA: TGTGCCAGCAGCTTATTGGGGCTTGGGGCCAACGTCCTGACTTTC. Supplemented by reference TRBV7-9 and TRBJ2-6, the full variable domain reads DTGVSQNPRHKITKRGQNVTFRCDPISEHNRLYWYRQTLGQGPEFLTYFQNEAQLEKSRLLSDRFSAERPKGSFSTLEIQRTEQGDSAMYLCASSLLGLGANVLTFGAGSRLTVL.

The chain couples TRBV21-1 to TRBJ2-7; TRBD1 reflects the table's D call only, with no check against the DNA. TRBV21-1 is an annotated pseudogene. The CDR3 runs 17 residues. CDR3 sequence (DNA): TGTGCCAGCGGATTTTACCGGGGTCAGGGGGCAGCCGACGAGCAGTACTTC. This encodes CASGFYRGQGAADEQYF.

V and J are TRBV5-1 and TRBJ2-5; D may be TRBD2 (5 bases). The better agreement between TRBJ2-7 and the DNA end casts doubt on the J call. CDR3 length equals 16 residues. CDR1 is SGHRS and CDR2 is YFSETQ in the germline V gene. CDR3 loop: CASSFLLASPSYEQYF. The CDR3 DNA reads TGCGCCAGCAGCTTCCTGCTAGCCAGCCCCTCGTACGAGCAGTACTTC.

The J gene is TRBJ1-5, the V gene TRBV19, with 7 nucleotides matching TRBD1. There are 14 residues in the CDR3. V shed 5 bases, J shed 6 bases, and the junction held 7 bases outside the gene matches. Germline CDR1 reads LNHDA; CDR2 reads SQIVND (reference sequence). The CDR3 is CASSVQGPFQPQHF. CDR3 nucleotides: TGTGCCAGTAGTGTACAGGGGCCGTTTCAGCCCCAGCATTTT.

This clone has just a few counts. CDR3 bases: TGTGCCAGCAGCTTCGGACAGACCTACGAGCAGTACGTC. Protein: CASSFGQTYEQYV. This chain connects TRBV7-9 to TRBJ2-7; D is possibly TRBD1 (6 bases). The V gene's germline CDR1 is SEHNR and CDR2 FQNEAQ (reference sequence). V was cut by 3 bases and J by 2 bases, with 8 bases left in between. There are 13 residues in the CDR3.

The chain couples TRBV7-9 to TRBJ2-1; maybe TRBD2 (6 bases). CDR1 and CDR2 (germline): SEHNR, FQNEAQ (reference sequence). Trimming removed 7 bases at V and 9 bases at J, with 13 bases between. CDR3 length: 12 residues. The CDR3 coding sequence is TGTGCCAGCACCAAACGGGAGTTTGAGCAGTTCTTC. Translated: CASTKREFEQFF. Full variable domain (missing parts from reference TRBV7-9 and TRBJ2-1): DTGVSQNPRHKITKRGQNVTFRCDPISEHNRLYWYRQTLGQGPEFLTYFQNEAQLEKSRLLSDRFSAERPKGSFSTLEIQRTEQGDSAMYLCASTKREFEQFFGPGTRLTVL.

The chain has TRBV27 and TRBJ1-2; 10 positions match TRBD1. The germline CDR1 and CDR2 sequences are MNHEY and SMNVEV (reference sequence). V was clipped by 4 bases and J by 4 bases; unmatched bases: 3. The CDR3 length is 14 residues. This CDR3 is CASSYRDRGYGYTF. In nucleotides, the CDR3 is TGTGCCAGCAGTTACCGGGACAGGGGCTATGGCTACACCTTC.

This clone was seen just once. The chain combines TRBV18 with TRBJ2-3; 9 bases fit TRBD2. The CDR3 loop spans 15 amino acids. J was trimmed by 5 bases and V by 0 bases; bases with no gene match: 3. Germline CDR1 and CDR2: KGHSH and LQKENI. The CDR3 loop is CASSPPGLAEDTQYF. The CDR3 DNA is TGTGCCAGCTCACCACCGGGACTAGCCGAAGATACGCAGTATTTT.

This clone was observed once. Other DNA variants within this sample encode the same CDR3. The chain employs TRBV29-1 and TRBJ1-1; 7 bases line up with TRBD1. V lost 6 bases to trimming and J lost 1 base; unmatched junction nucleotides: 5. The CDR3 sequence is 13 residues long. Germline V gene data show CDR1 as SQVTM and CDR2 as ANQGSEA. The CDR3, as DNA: TGCAGCGTAACTACAGGGGAGAACACTGAAGCTTTCTTT. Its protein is CSVTTGENTEAFF.

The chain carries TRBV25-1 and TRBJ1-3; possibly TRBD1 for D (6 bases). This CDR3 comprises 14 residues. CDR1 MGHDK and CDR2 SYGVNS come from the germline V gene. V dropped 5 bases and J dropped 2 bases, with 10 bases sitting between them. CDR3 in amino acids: CASSTGLPGNTIYF. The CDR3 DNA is TGTGCCAGCAGTACAGGGCTACCTGGAAACACCATATATTTT.